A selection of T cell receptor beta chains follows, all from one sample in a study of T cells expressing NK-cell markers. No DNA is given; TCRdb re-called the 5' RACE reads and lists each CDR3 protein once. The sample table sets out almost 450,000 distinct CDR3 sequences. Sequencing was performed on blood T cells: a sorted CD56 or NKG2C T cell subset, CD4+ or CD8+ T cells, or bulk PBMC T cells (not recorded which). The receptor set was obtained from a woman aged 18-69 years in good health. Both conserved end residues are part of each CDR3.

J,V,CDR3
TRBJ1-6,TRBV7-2,CASSPWGQANSPLHF
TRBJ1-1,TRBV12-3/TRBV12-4,CASTHPANTEAFF
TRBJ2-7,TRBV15,CATSRATGLYEQYF
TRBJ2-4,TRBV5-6,CASSRWAVVNIQYF
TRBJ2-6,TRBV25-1,CASSDSSGANVLTF
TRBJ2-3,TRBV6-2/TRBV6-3,CASSYTLLRGATDTQYF
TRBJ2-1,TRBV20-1,CSAPQREGWDEQFF
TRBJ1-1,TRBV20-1,CSARDHGELGTEAFF
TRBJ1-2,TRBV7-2,CASSPSGTGYDGYTF
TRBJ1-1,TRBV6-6,CASSNRGMAEAFF
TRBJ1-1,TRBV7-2,CASSPRVGDTAFF
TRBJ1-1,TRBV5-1,CASSLAVGVPEAFF
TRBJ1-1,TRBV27,CASSFSGRGTEAFF
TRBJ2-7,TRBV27,CASSSKYEQYF
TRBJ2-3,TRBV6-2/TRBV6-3,CASSYFSDTQYF
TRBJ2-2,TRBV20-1,CSAIDRGGPNTGELFF
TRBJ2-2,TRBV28,CASTPPGANTGELFF
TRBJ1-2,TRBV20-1,CSAREQGPGDGYTF
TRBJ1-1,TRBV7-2,CASSLYGVPTEAFF
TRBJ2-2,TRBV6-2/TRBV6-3,CASSYPDYTGELFF
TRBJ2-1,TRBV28,CASVPAPILYNEQFF
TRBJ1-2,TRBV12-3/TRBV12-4,CASNPPGNYGYTF
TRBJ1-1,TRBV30,CAWGQRNTEAFF
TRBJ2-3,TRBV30,CAWSEITGHTQYF
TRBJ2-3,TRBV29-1,CSVDAKVDTQYF
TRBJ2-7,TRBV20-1,CSARDSGQAYEQYF
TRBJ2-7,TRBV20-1,CSARDRGTSGGYEQYF
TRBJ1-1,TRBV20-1,CSAPGQGVYTEAFF
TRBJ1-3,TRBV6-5,CASSYAGTQLGDPGNTIYF
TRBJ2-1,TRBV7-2,CASSLLGGAPYNEQFF
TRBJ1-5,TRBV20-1,CSARTRGASNQPQHF
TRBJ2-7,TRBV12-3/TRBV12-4,CASSQGLAGGTAYEQYF
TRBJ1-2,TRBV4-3,CASSQEADKTGGFVYGYTF
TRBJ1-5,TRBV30,CAWGGTGGQPQHF
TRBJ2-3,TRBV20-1,CSARDTSTGERADTQYF
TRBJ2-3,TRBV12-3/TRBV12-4,CASSLGQGPTDTQYF
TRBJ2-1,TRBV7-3,CASSWAGGNEQFF
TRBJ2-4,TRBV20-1,CSARDASGTGNIQYF
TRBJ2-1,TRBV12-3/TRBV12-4,CASRPSGGSNEQFF